This T cell receptor (beta chain) was profiled in a study of CD8 T cells in Susac syndrome. CDR3 length: 16 residues. Germline CDR1 is MGHRA and CDR2 is YSYEKL. V shed 0 bases and J shed 6 bases, with 18 bases lying between them. After extraction with the RNeasy kit, roughly 0.45 to 1 ug of the RNA was reverse transcribed using random hexamers. The amplification used immunoSEQ multiplex PCR on TCR beta CDR3; it spanned 54 Vbeta and 13 Jbeta. TCRdb reprocessed the immunoSEQ multiplex PCR reads with MiXCR, giving one entry per CDR3 protein. The sample lists about 280,000 distinct CDR3 sequences; roughly 85% were seen once. Sequencing of TCR beta covered CD8+ and CD4+ T cells obtained from blood. The multiple sclerosis controls comprised treatment-naive patients whose relapsing-remitting disease was stable or active. Negative isolation was used for CD8+ and CD4+ T cells and FACS enrichment for TEMRA cells.

The chain recombines TRBV4-1 with TRBJ2-7; no clear D gene. Sequenced input: CD8+ T cells from PBMCs. This TCR came from a human donor with multiple sclerosis. The CDR3 loop reads CASSQDLDAGQVEQYF. CDR3 coding DNA: TGCGCCAGCAGCCAAGATCTCGACGCCGGGCAGGTCGAGCAGTACTTC.